This T cell receptor (beta chain) was sequenced in a study of T-cell reconstitution after alpha-beta-depleted transplantation in children. The study, taken as a whole, reports: Day-60 TCRbeta diversity that was high in some patients was derived from surviving recipient T cells and thymic progenitors. Newly produced T cells mostly accounted for T-cell counts and diversity one year post-transplant. Several hundred graft clones that had expanded were reportedly the source of alpha-beta T cells about two months after transplant.

This clonotype was seen a handful of times. What it recognizes is unknown. V was cut by 5 bases and J by 4 bases, with 10 bases left in between. This CDR3 is 13 amino acids long. Germline CDR1 reads LNHNV; CDR2 reads YYDKDF (reference sequence). Library preparation (for TCRbeta) was performed with unique molecular identifiers. Each CDR3 protein is one row after TCRdb ran MiXCR on the PCR reads. Here the sample spans about 130,000 distinct CDR3 sequences, about 9.6% being singletons. The rearrangement uses TRBV15 and TRBJ2-3; D gene unclear. The clonotype originates from a girl in the first two years of life who had a stem cell transplant for combined immunodeficiency, so the T cells may come from the graft donor. The material was PBMCs, mostly from graft donor cells, obtained 180 days after TCRalphabeta/CD19-depleted stem cell transplant. The CDR3 DNA sequence: TGTGCCACCAGCGACTTTTCACCAGATACGCAGTATTTT. Translation: CATSDFSPDTQYF.